Each of the 16 T cell receptor beta chains below was sequenced from the same sample in a study of high-grade serous ovarian cancer treatment subgroups. The tumor samples were collected prior to definitive surgery or chemotherapy. Sequenced by immunoSEQ multiplex PCR; TCRdb stores in-frame clones only, minus some. Among roughly 9,000 clones listed, 60% to 80% were seen once. Sequencing used tumor tissue. Receptors were obtained from a human donor with high-grade serous ovarian cancer.

The chain carries TRBV5-5 and TRBJ2-5; 9 nucleotides line up with TRBD2. V shed 4 bases, J shed 4 bases, and the junction held 8 bases outside the gene matches. The V gene's germline CDR1 is SGHKS and CDR2 YYEKEE (reference sequence). The CDR3 extends over 15 amino acids. This chain's CDR3 is CASSAIAGGGETQYF. The DNA of the CDR3 is TGTGCCAGCAGCGCGATCGCGGGAGGGGGAGAGACCCAGTACTTC.

The CDR3, as DNA: TGTGCCAGCAGCTTAGTTTTAATCAACCTTTACGAGCAGTACTTC. Protein product: CASSLVLINLYEQYF. J is TRBJ2-5 and V is TRBV11-2; no clear D gene. The end of the DNA fits TRBJ2-7 better, so the J call may be wrong. CDR1 is SGHAT and CDR2 is FQNNGV in the germline V gene. The CDR3 runs 15 residues.

The J gene is TRBJ1-2, the V gene TRBV5-1; 8 nucleotides agree with TRBD1. This CDR3 spans 16 amino acids. Trimming cost V 6 bases and J 5 bases; bases outside gene matches: 15. Germline V lookup: CDR1 SGHRS, CDR2 YFSETQ. The CDR3 DNA is TGCGCCAGCAACCGACCGGGACAGGTCCTCCTTTATGGCTACACCTTC. Protein product: CASNRPGQVLLYGYTF.

This rearrangement joins TRBV5-1 to TRBJ1-3; D remains unclear. Germline lookup yields CDR1 SGHRS and CDR2 YFSETQ. The CDR3 has 16 amino acids. Trimming removed 2 bases at V and 0 bases at J, with 12 bases between. CDR3 sequence reads: CASSLHLGVSGNTIYF. The CDR3 bases are TGCGCCAGCAGCTTACACCTAGGAGTCTCTGGAAACACCATATATTTT.

For the CDR3, the DNA is TGTGCCAGCAGTTTACTAGCCCTCTACACAGATACGCAGTATTTT. Its translation: CASSLLALYTDTQYF. This chain links TRBV28 with TRBJ2-3, with D possibly TRBD2 on 5 matching bases. There are 15 residues in the CDR3. Germline V lookup: CDR1 MDHEN, CDR2 SYDVKM. V was trimmed by 2 bases and J by 2 bases, leaving 11 bases between them. Filled out from reference TRBV28 and TRBJ2-3, the complete variable domain reads DVKVTQSSRYLVKRTGEKVFLECVQDMDHENMFWYRQDPGLGLRLIYFSYDVKMKEKGDIPEGYSVSREKKERFSLILESASTNQTSMYLCASSLLALYTDTQYFGPGTRLTVL.

DNA for the CDR3: TGTGCCAGCAGTCTAACCGGGGGTTTCTACGAGCAGTACTTC. Its translation: CASSLTGGFYEQYF. The chain couples TRBV6-5 to TRBJ2-7; possibly TRBD2 for D (6 bases). V shed 5 bases and J shed 3 bases, with 14 bases lying between them. The CDR3 totals 14 residues. Germline V gene data show CDR1 as MNHEY and CDR2 as SVGAGI.

This clone was counted a few times. The chain combines TRBV4-2 with TRBJ2-7, with 12 bases matching TRBD2. Germline-derived CDR1 and CDR2 are LGHNA and YNFKEQ. This CDR3 has 16 amino acids. V lost 0 bases, J lost 6 bases, and 6 bases stayed unmatched. The CDR3 DNA sequence: TGTGCCAGCAGCCAAGATAGGGCTAGCGGGAGGGCCGAGCAGTACTTC. Encoded protein: CASSQDRASGRAEQYF.

CDR3 coding DNA: TGCACCATGCCGGGACGTAAGCTACCTGCAACTAATGAAAAACTGTTTTTT. Protein product: CTMPGRKLPATNEKLFF. The rearrangement joins TRBV29-1 to TRBJ1-4; possibly TRBD1 for D (5 bases). The CDR3 contains 17 residues. CDR1 and CDR2 (germline): SQVTM, ANQGSEA.

The sample holds one count of this clone. The chain links TRBV11-2 to TRBJ1-2, with D unclear. The CDR3 has 13 amino acids. CDR1 and CDR2 from the germline V gene are SGHAT and FQNNGV. Trimming shortened V by 4 bases and J by 2 bases, and 8 bases separated the two germline ends. As DNA, the CDR3 is TGTGCCAGCAGCTCCTCGGGAAACTATGGCTACACCTTC. Its protein product is CASSSSGNYGYTF.

The rearrangement uses TRBV7-2 and TRBJ1-1; D not resolved. The V end was cut by 3 bases, the J end by 2 bases, with 7 bases between. Germline V gene data show CDR1 as SGHTA and CDR2 as FQGNSA. There are 13 residues in the CDR3. The CDR3, as DNA: TGTGCCAGCAGCTTTGGATATAACACTGAAGCTTTCTTT. It translates to CASSFGYNTEAFF.

The chain uses TRBV7-2 and TRBJ1-1, with D uncertain. CDR3 length: 11 residues. V was clipped by 1 base and J by 4 bases, with 1 base between them. Germline loops: CDR1 SGHTA, CDR2 FQGNSA. CDR3 nucleotides: TGTGCCAGCAGCTTAGGCACTGAAGCTTTCTTT. The encoded protein is CASSLGTEAFF.

This clone has a handful of counts. J is TRBJ1-6 and V is TRBV5-1; a weak D match, TRBD1 (6 bases). From germline, CDR1 is SGHRS and CDR2 YFSETQ. The CDR3 has 16 amino acids. V was trimmed by 0 bases and J by 1 base, leaving 8 bases between them. CDR3: CASSLGQGSYNSPLHF. CDR3 bases: TGCGCCAGCAGCTTGGGGCAGGGGTCCTATAATTCACCCCTCCACTTT.

This clone appeared a few times. CDR3 coding DNA: TGTGCCAGCAGTTACGAGGGAAGGACGAGAGAAGCTTTCTTT. This translates into CASSYEGRTREAFF. The V gene is TRBV6-5, the J gene TRBJ1-1; D gene uncertain. CDR3 size: 14 residues. Trimming pared 2 bases from V and 8 bases from J, leaving 15 bases between. The germline V gene has CDR1 MNHEY and CDR2 SVGAGI.

The chain couples TRBV28 to TRBJ2-2, with a tentative D call TRBD2 (6 bases). This CDR3 has 16 residues. V dropped 2 bases and J dropped 3 bases, with 13 bases sitting between them. Germline values: CDR1 MDHEN, CDR2 SYDVKM. The CDR3 loop is CASSLSGGYYTGELFF. The CDR3 DNA reads TGTGCCAGCAGTTTAAGTGGGGGGTATTACACCGGGGAGCTGTTTTTT.

The chain employs TRBV15 and TRBJ2-2; D uncertain. The V gene's germline CDR1 is LNHNV and CDR2 YYDKDF (reference sequence). V lost 3 bases, J lost 0 bases, and 5 bases lay in between. CDR3 length equals 14 residues. CDR3 sequence: CATSSTTNTGELFF. As DNA, the CDR3 is TGTGCCACCAGCAGTACAACGAACACCGGGGAGCTGTTTTTT. The complete variable domain, with remaining parts taken from reference TRBV15 and TRBJ2-2, reads DAMVIQNPRYQVTQFGKPVTLSCSQTLNHNVMYWYQQKSSQAPKLLFHYYDKDFNNEADTPDNFQSRRPNTSFCFLDIRSPGLGDTAMYLCATSSTTNTGELFFGEGSRLTVL.

About this clone itself: The junction departs from germline at one end; a sequencing error may be responsible. The chain has TRBV4-1 and TRBJ2-5; weak D call: TRBD2 (5 bases). This CDR3 region has 12 residues. Germline lookup yields CDR1 MGHRA and CDR2 YSYEKL. The CDR3 protein is CASSQVGLGFNF. The CDR3 region has the DNA TGCGCCAGCAGCCAAGTAGGACTGGGCTTTAACTTC.